The present T cell receptor beta chain was sequenced within a study of cytomegalovirus exposure and HLA in healthy donors. Study-wide results and limits: Analysis performed later found 16,951 TCR beta sequences associated with HLA alleles at 0.05 false discovery rate. When analyzed later, a missense DCLRE1C variant was found to be linked to TCR beta V- and J-gene trimming.

This clone was observed a single time. The antigen remains undetermined. Trimming left V 3 bases short and J 7 bases short, with 13 bases between. The germline CDR1 and CDR2 sequences are SGDLS and YYNGEE. The CDR3 is 13 residues long. PCR employed 60 Vbeta and 13 Jbeta primers. Sequenced by immunoSEQ multiplex PCR; TCRdb stores in-frame clones only, minus some. The data contain 150,000 to 200,000 clones, 65% to 70% of them seen just once; the ten biggest clones take up approximately 4.5%. This chain joins TRBV9 and TRBJ1-1; D might be TRBD1 (5 bases). The sample taken for sequencing was PBMCs. This TCR was sampled from a young woman in good health and CMV-seropositive. The CDR3 nucleotides are TGTGCCAGCAGCGCCCCATGGGGGGGTGAAGCTTTCTTT. Its translation is CASSAPWGGEAFF.